This T cell receptor (beta chain) appears in the sequencing data of a study of CD8 T cells in Susac syndrome. Comment on this clonotype: Its antigen is as yet unknown.

TEMRA cells underwent FACS enrichment and CD8+ and CD4+ T cells underwent negative isolation. RNA in amounts of roughly 0.45 to 1 ug was reverse transcribed with random hexamers. An immunoSEQ multiplex PCR amplified TCR beta CDR3 over 54 Vbeta and 13 Jbeta. From the immunoSEQ multiplex PCR reads, TCRdb called clonotypes with MiXCR, one entry per CDR3 protein. The sample yields 200,000 to 300,000 distinct CDR3 sequences, 90% to 96% seen once. Trimming took off 4 bases at V and 6 bases at J, with 15 bases between the two ends. The CDR3 extends over 14 amino acids. The V gene's germline CDR1 is SGHVS and CDR2 FQNEAQ. Study observations and caveats: Within Susac syndrome CD4+ T cell repertoires, clonal expansion was not evident.

Material for sequencing was CD4+ T cells from PBMCs. The rearrangement links TRBV7-8 to TRBJ1-1, with D possibly TRBD1 on 5 matching bases. This clonotype was obtained from a human donor with Susac syndrome. The CDR3 DNA sequence: TGTGCCAGCAGCTCTCGTAAGGGGATCGCTGAAGCTTTCTTT. Translating gives CASSSRKGIAEAFF.